The 8 T cell receptor beta chains in this list originate from one sample, sequenced in a study of radiotherapy plus CTLA-4 blockade in lung cancer. Method: immunoSEQ multiplex PCR; TCRdb's copy keeps in-frame clones and lacks some. The profile covers under 95,000 clones, with under 90% appearing a single time and 0.79% taken by the ten largest. Specimen: peripheral blood, collected from a patient treated with radiotherapy plus ipilimumab. Receptors originate from a human donor with non-small cell lung cancer who had stable disease on radiotherapy plus ipilimumab.

The chain recombines TRBV7-9 with TRBJ2-3, with D uncertain. V lost 5 bases, J lost 2 bases, and 8 bases lay in between. This CDR3 contains 13 residues. Germline CDR1 SEHNR, CDR2 FQNEAQ (reference sequence). CDR3 sequence: CASSAAATDTQYF. CDR3 DNA: TGTGCCAGCAGCGCCGCGGCCACAGATACGCAGTATTTT.

V is TRBV11-2 and J is TRBJ2-3; D is perhaps TRBD2 (6 bases). The CDR3 runs 13 residues. Trimming cost V 5 bases and J 6 bases, with 12 bases left between them. Germline V gene data show CDR1 as SGHAT and CDR2 as FQNNGV. CDR3 residues: CASSGWGVDTQYF. As DNA, the CDR3 is TGTGCCAGCAGCGGCTGGGGGGTGGATACGCAGTATTTT.

V and J are TRBV4-2 and TRBJ2-3; 13 bases align to TRBD2. This CDR3 has 18 residues. Germline CDR1 and CDR2: LGHNA and YNFKEQ. With 3 bases clipped from V and 5 bases from J, the junction kept 11 bases outside the gene matches. The CDR3, as DNA: TGTGCCAGCAGCCAGGCACCAACTAGCGGGAGGGCCAAAGATACGCAGTATTTT. The encoded protein is CASSQAPTSGRAKDTQYF.

V gene TRBV18 combines with J gene TRBJ2-7, with TRBD1 identical over 9 bases. The CDR3 spans 16 residues. In germline, CDR1 is KGHSH, CDR2 LQKENI. V lost 3 bases and J lost 9; bases outside the gene matches: 15. CDR3 sequence: CASSPRTGDVVKRQYF. The DNA for the CDR3 is TGTGCCAGCTCACCTCGGACAGGGGATGTGGTCAAGCGGCAGTACTTC. The full variable domain, in which reference TRBV18 and TRBJ2-7 provide the parts outside the CDR3, is NAGVMQNPRHLVRRRGQEARLRCSPMKGHSHVYWYRQLPEEGLKFMVYLQKENIIDESGMPKERFSAEFPKEGPSILRIQQVVRGDSAAYFCASSPRTGDVVKRQYFGPGTRLTVT.

The chain carries TRBV9 and TRBJ2-3; TRBD2 agrees at 9 bases. Trimming removed 2 bases from V and 4 bases from J; junction bases left unmatched: 2. CDR3 length equals 14 residues. Per the germline V gene, CDR1 is SGDLS and CDR2 is YYNGEE. The CDR3 DNA sequence: TGTGCCAGCAGCGTCGTAGCGGGAGCAGATACGCAGTATTTT. It is translated as CASSVVAGADTQYF.

V is TRBV11-2 and J is TRBJ2-1; 15 positions agree with TRBD2. V dropped 5 bases and J dropped 9; count of bases not matched to a gene: 8. CDR3 size: 16 residues. The V gene's germline CDR1 is SGHAT and CDR2 FQNNGV. For the CDR3, the DNA is TGTGCCAGCAGCCCCGGGACTAGCGGGAGGACGGTTGAGCAGTTCTTC. This gives the protein CASSPGTSGRTVEQFF.

V and J are TRBV19 and TRBJ2-3, with D perhaps matching TRBD2 (6 bases). Trimming shortened V by 3 bases and J by 2 bases, and 12 bases separated the two germline ends. The CDR3 is 15 amino acids. Germline V gene data show CDR1 as LNHDA and CDR2 as SQIVND (reference sequence). Here the CDR3 reads CASSISSGYTDTQYF. CDR3 sequence (DNA): TGTGCCAGTAGTATTTCAAGCGGGTACACAGATACGCAGTATTTT.

V is TRBV5-1 and J is TRBJ2-5; 10 nucleotides line up with TRBD2. V lost 0 bases to trimming and J lost 3 bases; unmatched junction nucleotides: 8. Looked up from germline, CDR1 is SGHRS and CDR2 is YFSETQ. The CDR3 length is 17 residues. The CDR3 spells CASSLVTSGTKKETQYF. In DNA, the CDR3 is TGCGCCAGCAGCTTGGTTACTAGCGGGACTAAGAAAGAGACCCAGTACTTC.